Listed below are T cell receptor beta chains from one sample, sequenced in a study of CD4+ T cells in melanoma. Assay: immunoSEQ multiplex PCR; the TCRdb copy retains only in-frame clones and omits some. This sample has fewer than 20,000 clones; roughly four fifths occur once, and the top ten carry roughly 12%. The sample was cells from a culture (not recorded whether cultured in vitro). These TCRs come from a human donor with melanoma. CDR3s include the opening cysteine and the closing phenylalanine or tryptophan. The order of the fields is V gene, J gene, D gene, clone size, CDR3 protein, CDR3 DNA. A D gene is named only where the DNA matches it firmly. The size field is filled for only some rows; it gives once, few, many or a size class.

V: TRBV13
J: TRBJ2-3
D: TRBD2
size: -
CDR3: CASSLEPGGRGDTQYF
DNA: TGTGCCAGCAGCTTAGAACCGGGGGGGCGAGGAGATACGCAGTATTTT

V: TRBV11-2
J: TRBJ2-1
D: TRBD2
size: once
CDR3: CASSLLTSGGANEQFF
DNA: TGTGCCAGCAGCTTACTGACTAGCGGGGGGGCAAATGAGCAGTTCTTC

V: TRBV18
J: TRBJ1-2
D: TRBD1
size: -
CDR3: CASSPLGQEEGTF
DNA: TGTGCCAGCTCACCCTTAGGACAGGAAGAGGGCACCTTC

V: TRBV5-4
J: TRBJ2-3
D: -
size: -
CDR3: CASRGRGAGTDTQYF
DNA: TGTGCCAGCAGGGGCCGGGGGGCGGGCACAGATACGCAGTATTTT

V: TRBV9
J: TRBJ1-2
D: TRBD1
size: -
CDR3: CASSPTGTGESFGYTF
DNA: TGTGCCAGCAGCCCGACCGGGACAGGGGAATCTTTTGGCTACACCTTC

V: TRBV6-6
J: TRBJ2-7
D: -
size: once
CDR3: CASSYSTAGDYEQYF
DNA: TGTGCCAGCAGTTACTCTACGGCAGGGGACTACGAGCAGTACTTC

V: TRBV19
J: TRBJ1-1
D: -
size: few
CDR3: CASQTGNTEAFF
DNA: TGTGCCAGCCAGACGGGGAACACTGAAGCTTTCTTT

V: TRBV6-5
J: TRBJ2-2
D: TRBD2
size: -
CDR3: CASSPLAGGTGELFF
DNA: TGTGCCAGCAGTCCCCTAGCGGGGGGCACCGGGGAGCTGTTTTTT

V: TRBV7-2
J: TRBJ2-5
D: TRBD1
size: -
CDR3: CASSRDRGAETQYF
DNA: TGTGCCAGCAGTCGGGACAGGGGGGCAGAGACCCAGTACTTC

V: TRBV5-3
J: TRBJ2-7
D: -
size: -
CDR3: CAREGYEQYF
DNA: TGTGCCAGAGAGGGTTACGAGCAGTACTTC

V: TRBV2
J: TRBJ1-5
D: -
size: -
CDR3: CASSRSVGNQPQHF
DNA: TGTGCCAGCAGTCGGTCGGTTGGCAATCAGCCCCAGCATTTT

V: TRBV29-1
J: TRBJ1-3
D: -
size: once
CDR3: CSVQSSGNTIYF
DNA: TGCAGCGTCCAGAGCTCTGGAAACACCATATATTTT

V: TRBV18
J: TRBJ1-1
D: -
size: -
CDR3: CASSPPQGRKDTEAFF
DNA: TGTGCCAGCTCACCTCCCCAGGGGAGGAAGGACACTGAAGCTTTCTTT

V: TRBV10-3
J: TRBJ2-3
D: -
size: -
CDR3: CAIVGEIGDTQYF
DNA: TGTGCCATCGTCGGGGAAATTGGGGATACGCAGTATTTT

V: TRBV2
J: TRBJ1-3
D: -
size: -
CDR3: CASSETGRSGNTIYF
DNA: TGTGCCAGCAGTGAAACAGGGAGGTCTGGAAACACCATATATTTT

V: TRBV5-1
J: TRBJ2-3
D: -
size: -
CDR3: CASSLGPSGPGDTQYF
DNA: TGCGCCAGCAGCTTGGGCCCGAGCGGACCCGGGGATACGCAGTATTTT

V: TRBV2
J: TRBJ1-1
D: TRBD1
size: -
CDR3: CASSRTGGSVAFF
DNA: TGTGCCAGCAGCCGGACAGGGGGTAGTGTCGCTTTCTTT

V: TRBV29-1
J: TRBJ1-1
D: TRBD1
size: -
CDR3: CSVAIGTDNGEAFF
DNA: TGCAGCGTTGCTATCGGGACAGATAACGGTGAAGCTTTCTTT

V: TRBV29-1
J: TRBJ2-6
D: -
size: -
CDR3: CSVLYGANVLTF
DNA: TGCAGCGTTCTTTATGGGGCCAACGTCCTGACTTTC

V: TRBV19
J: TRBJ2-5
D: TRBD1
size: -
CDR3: CASSIVTGGGLETQYF
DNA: TGTGCCAGTAGTATAGTAACAGGGGGCGGGTTGGAGACCCAGTACTTC

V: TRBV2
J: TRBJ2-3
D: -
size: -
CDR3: CAASLDADTQYF
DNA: TGTGCCGCCTCCCTGGACGCAGATACGCAGTATTTT

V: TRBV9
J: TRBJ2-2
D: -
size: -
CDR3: CASSVTALRGAGTGELFF
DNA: TGTGCCAGCAGCGTAACCGCACTCCGGGGAGCAGGGACCGGGGAGCTGTTTTTT

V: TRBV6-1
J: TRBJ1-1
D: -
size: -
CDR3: CASRELTSNTEAFF
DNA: TGTGCCAGCAGGGAACTTACATCGAACACTGAAGCTTTCTTT

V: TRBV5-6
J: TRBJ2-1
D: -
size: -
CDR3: CASSTQGPNEQFF
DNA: TGTGCCAGCAGCACCCAGGGGCCCAATGAGCAGTTCTTC

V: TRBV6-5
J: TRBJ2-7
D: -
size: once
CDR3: CASSVDGRYEQYF
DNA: TGTGCCAGCAGTGTGGATGGAAGATACGAGCAGTACTTC

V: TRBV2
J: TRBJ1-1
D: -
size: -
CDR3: CASSDPYQGRELEAFF
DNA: TGTGCCAGCAGTGACCCCTATCAAGGTCGGGAACTTGAAGCTTTCTTT

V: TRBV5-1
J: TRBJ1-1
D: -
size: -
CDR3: CASSLGGNTEAFF
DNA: TGCGCCAGCAGCTTGGGGGGGAACACTGAAGCTTTCTTT

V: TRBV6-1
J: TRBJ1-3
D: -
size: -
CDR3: CASSEAWKGNTIYF
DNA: TGTGCCAGCAGTGAAGCATGGAAAGGAAACACCATATATTTT

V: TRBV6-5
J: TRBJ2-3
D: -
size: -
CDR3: CASRVSRGARAQYF
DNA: TGTGCCAGCAGGGTTTCTAGGGGTGCGCGAGCGCAGTATTTT

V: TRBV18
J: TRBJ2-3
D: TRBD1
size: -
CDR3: CASSPPLTGTDTQYF
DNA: TGTGCCAGCTCACCACCGTTGACAGGGACAGATACGCAGTATTTT

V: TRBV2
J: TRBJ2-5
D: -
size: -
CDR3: CASNPGVETQYF
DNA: TGTGCCAGCAACCCCGGGGTGGAGACCCAGTACTTC

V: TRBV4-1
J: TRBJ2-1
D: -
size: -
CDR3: CASSHPRVGPEQFF
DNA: TGCGCCAGCAGCCACCCTCGAGTAGGTCCTGAGCAGTTCTTC

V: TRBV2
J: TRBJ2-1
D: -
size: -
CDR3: CASKEGSYNEQFF
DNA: TGTGCCAGCAAGGAGGGATCCTACAATGAGCAGTTCTTC

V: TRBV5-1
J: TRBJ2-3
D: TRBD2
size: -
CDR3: CASSLGTSWATDTQYF
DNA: TGCGCCAGCAGCTTGGGGACTAGCTGGGCCACAGATACGCAGTATTTT

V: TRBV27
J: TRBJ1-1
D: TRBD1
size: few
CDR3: CASSPRTGRIANTEAFF
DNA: TGTGCCAGCAGTCCCAGGACAGGGCGGATCGCGAACACTGAAGCTTTCTTT

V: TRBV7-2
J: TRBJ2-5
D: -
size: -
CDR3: CASSLGIRETQYF
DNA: TGTGCCAGCAGCTTAGGCATTAGGGAGACCCAGTACTTC

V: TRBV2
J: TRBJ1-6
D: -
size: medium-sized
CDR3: CASNRDEGNSPLHF
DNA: TGTGCCAGCAATCGGGATGAAGGAAATTCACCCCTCCACTTT

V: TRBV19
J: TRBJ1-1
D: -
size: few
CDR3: CASQKGAEAFF
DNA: TGTGCCAGTCAGAAGGGTGCTGAAGCTTTCTTT

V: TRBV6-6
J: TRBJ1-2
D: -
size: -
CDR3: CASSYAVQVSSGYTF
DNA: TGTGCCAGCAGTTACGCGGTACAGGTTTCAAGTGGCTACACCTTC

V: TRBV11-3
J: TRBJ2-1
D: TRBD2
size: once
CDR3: CASSLGVAGGYNEQFF
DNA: TGTGCCAGCAGCTTAGGCGTCGCGGGGGGCTACAATGAGCAGTTCTTC

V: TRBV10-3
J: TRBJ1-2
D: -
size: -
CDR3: CAISARQFDYGYTF
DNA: TGTGCCATCAGTGCCCGGCAGTTTGACTATGGCTACACCTTC

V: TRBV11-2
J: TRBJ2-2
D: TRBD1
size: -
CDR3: CASRAGTVSTGELFF
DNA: TGTGCCAGCAGAGCCGGGACAGTAAGCACCGGGGAGCTGTTTTTT

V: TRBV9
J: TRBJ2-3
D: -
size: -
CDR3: CASSTRTDTQYF
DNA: TGTGCCAGCAGCACCCGCACAGATACGCAGTATTTT

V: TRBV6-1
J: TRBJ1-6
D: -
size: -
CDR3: CASSSGPYNSPLHF
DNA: TGTGCCAGCAGTTCGGGACCATATAATTCACCCCTCCACTTT

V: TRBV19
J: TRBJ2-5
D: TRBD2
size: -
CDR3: CASSFTSGGRETQYF
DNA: TGTGCCAGTAGTTTTACTAGCGGTGGCAGAGAGACCCAGTACTTC

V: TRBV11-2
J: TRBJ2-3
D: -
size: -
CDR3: CASSSWGRTDTQYF
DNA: TGTGCCAGCAGCTCCTGGGGCCGCACAGATACGCAGTATTTT